The present TCR beta chain was sequenced within a study of CD8+ T cells in alopecia areata. Study-wide context: Treated patients received severity scores based on the percentage of scalp area affected. Study-wide findings and caveats: The study found that many expanded lesional clones persisted in scalp and blood during tofacitinib. One nonresponder leaves baseline CD8+ expansion's link to response uncertain. Lesional scalp, especially alopecia totalis/universalis, showed higher clonality than normal scalp.

V was cut by 4 bases and J by 6 bases, with 17 bases left in between. The CDR3 spans 16 residues. The germline V gene encodes CDR1 SGDLS and CDR2 YYNGEE. Reverse transcribed after extraction, RNA yielded cDNA as the sequencing template. Produced via immunoSEQ multiplex PCR; TCRdb's table is partial and in-frame only. The table lists fewer than 350,000 clones, roughly 50% of them singletons. As for treatment: oral pan-JAK inhibitor, 5-10 mg twice daily. At least ten counts were recorded for this clone. Antigen specificity is unknown. The V call is TRBV9, the J call TRBJ1-6; possibly TRBD1 for D (5 bases). The source material was CD4+ T cells sorted from blood, sampled at week 24, from a patient treated with tofacitinib. The sequence was obtained from a human donor with alopecia areata. The CDR3 region is CASSTTGWGTNSPLHF. For the CDR3, the DNA is TGTGCCAGCAGCACCACCGGTTGGGGGACTAATTCACCCCTCCACTTT.